This is a list of T cell receptor beta chains from one sample in a study of T cell repertoires in cytomegalovirus infection. One entry per CDR3 protein results from TCRdb running MiXCR on the reads. Among about a million distinct CDR3 sequences, approximately 31% were seen once, and the ten largest hold more than 13%. Their target antigens are unknown. Sequenced material: cultured CD8+ T cells from PBMCs, taken from culture after CMV antigen stimulation. The source of these receptors is a human donor in good health (CMV status not recorded). Some clones in this sample may be carry-over from other donors' samples. CDR3s include the opening cysteine and the closing phenylalanine or tryptophan. The order of the fields is clone size, V gene, D gene, J gene, CDR3 DNA, CDR3 protein. A D gene is named only where the DNA matches it firmly. Clone size, where shown, is once, few, many, or a class for clones that have expanded.

NA	TRBV27	NA	TRBJ1-5	TGTGCCAGCAGTTTAAATCCTCAGGGGCTGAGGCCCGGGACTAATCAGCCCCAGCATTTT	CASSLNPQGLRPGTNQPQHF
NA	TRBV5-4	TRBD1	TRBJ1-2	TGTGCCAGCAGGCAGACAGGGGAGGACACCTTC	CASRQTGEDTF
NA	TRBV19	NA	TRBJ1-5	TGTGCCAGTGAGCAGGGTCGCCAGCCCCAGCATTTT	CASEQGRQPQHF
NA	TRBV12-3/TRBV12-4	NA	TRBJ1-1	TGTGCCAGCAGAACGGCAGGGAACACTGAAGCTTTCTTT	CASRTAGNTEAFF
NA	TRBV4-3	TRBD2	TRBJ2-5	TGCGCCAGCAGCCAAGAATGGCGGGGGAGCCAAGAGACCCAGTACTTC	CASSQEWRGSQETQYF
NA	TRBV6-2/TRBV6-3	NA	TRBJ1-3	TGTGCCAGCAGTGTCTTGGGATCTGGAAACACCATATATTTT	CASSVLGSGNTIYF
NA	TRBV27	TRBD2	TRBJ2-1	TGTGCCAGCAGTTCTAGCGGGGCTAACAATGAGCAGTTCTTC	CASSSSGANNEQFF
once	TRBV3-1	NA	TRBJ2-7	TGTGCCAGCAGCCGGGGGCGCAACGCGGCCCACGAGCAGTACTTC	CASSRGRNAAHEQYF
NA	TRBV4-1	TRBD2	TRBJ2-3	TGCGCCAGCAGCCATAACCAGGCTAGCGGGCAAATCACAGATACGCAGTATTTT	CASSHNQASGQITDTQYF
NA	TRBV19	TRBD2	TRBJ2-1	TGTGCCAGTACCCGTGGGACTAGCGGGGTCGGGGAGCAGTTCTTC	CASTRGTSGVGEQFF
few	TRBV4-2	NA	TRBJ1-4	TGTGCCAGCAGCCAAGATACAAACGGCGAAAAACTGTTTTTT	CASSQDTNGEKLFF
NA	TRBV24-1	NA	TRBJ2-2	TGTGCCACCAGTGCCAGGAACACCGGGGAGCTGTTTTTT	CATSARNTGELFF
many	TRBV7-6	NA	TRBJ2-1	TGTGCCAGCGTCAACCCCCCCACTCCTGAGCAGTTCTTC	CASVNPPTPEQFF
NA	TRBV6-1	NA	TRBJ1-1	TGTGCCAGCAGCCAACAGGTTTACACTGAAGCTTTCTTT	CASSQQVYTEAFF
NA	TRBV7-6	NA	TRBJ1-1	TGTGCCAGCAGCTTAGGGACAAGTACTGTAGCTTTCTTT	CASSLGTSTVAFF
NA	TRBV20-1	TRBD2	TRBJ2-4	TGCAGTGACGCAATTTTGGGGGGGAACATTCAGTACTTC	CSDAILGGNIQYF
few	TRBV19	NA	TRBJ1-5	TGTGCCAGTAGTATTGATGAACAGGAGGATCAGCCCCAGCATTTT	CASSIDEQEDQPQHF
NA	TRBV10-3	NA	TRBJ2-5	TGTGTCATCAGTGAATCCGGAACGGGGGAGACCCAGTACTTC	CVISESGTGETQYF
NA	TRBV7-9	NA	TRBJ2-3	TGTGCCAGCAGCTTAGAGGCCCTCAGAGAGACAGATACGCAGTATTTT	CASSLEALRETDTQYF
NA	TRBV6-5	TRBD1	TRBJ1-3	TGTGCCAGCAGCTACTACCCGACCGTGGACGACCGGGACAGGGAGCCAAGTTCTGGAAACACCATATATTTT	CASSYYPTVDDRDREPSSGNTIYF
NA	TRBV3-1	NA	TRBJ2-1	TGTGCCAGCAGCCTTCGAATCGGGGGCGGGGGACCCTCCTACAATGAGCAGTTCTTC	CASSLRIGGGGPSYNEQFF
NA	TRBV11-3	TRBD2	TRBJ2-5	TGTGCCAGCAGCGCCCGACTAGCGGAAGAGACCCAGTACTTC	CASSARLAEETQYF
NA	TRBV9	TRBD1	TRBJ1-1	TGTGCCAGCAGCGATCCGACAGGGGCGGACACTGAAGCTTTCTTT	CASSDPTGADTEAFF
many	TRBV7-8	TRBD1	TRBJ2-1	TGTGCCAGCATCCTAGGGGGGACAGGAACCTACAATGAGCAGTTCTTC	CASILGGTGTYNEQFF
NA	TRBV29-1	TRBD2	TRBJ2-4	TGCAGCGTTTGGGGGGGTAAAAACATTCAGTACTTC	CSVWGGKNIQYF
NA	TRBV7-8	TRBD1	TRBJ2-2	TGTGCCAGCACCACGGGGACAGGAGATGCCGGGGAGCTGTTTTTT	CASTTGTGDAGELFF
few	TRBV4-1	TRBD1	TRBJ2-1	TGCGCCAGCAGCCACCCGGGACAGGGGTCGATCAATGAGCAGTTCTTC	CASSHPGQGSINEQFF
NA	TRBV2	NA	TRBJ2-7	TGTGCCAGCCCCTCAGGTTCCGACTACGAGCAGTACTTC	CASPSGSDYEQYF
NA	TRBV6-2/TRBV6-3	TRBD1	TRBJ1-2	TGTGCCAGCAGCCGCGGGACAGGGGAGTACTATGGCTACACCTTC	CASSRGTGEYYGYTF
few	TRBV19	TRBD2	TRBJ2-7	TGTGCCAGTAGGAGCGGGGGGGCCAACGAGCAGTACTTC	CASRSGGANEQYF
few	TRBV6-6	NA	TRBJ2-1	TGTGCCAGCAGTTACAAGGGTCTGGGTGAGCAGTTCTTC	CASSYKGLGEQFF
many	TRBV11-2	TRBD1	TRBJ1-1	TGTGCCAGCAGCCCTTTGGACAGGCCGAACACTGAAGCTTTCTTT	CASSPLDRPNTEAFF
NA	TRBV6-6	NA	TRBJ2-1	TGTGCCAGCAGTTACCCCTCAGGGCAGGGGGGCAATGAGCAGTTCTTC	CASSYPSGQGGNEQFF
NA	TRBV14	NA	TRBJ2-7	TGTGCCAGCAGCCGTCGTAGGGGGGGCCCGCTGGAGCAGTACTTC	CASSRRRGGPLEQYF
NA	TRBV10-3	NA	TRBJ2-7	TGTGCCATCAGGAGAGTAATAGGCTCCTACGAGCAGTACTTC	CAIRRVIGSYEQYF
few	TRBV7-9	TRBD1	TRBJ1-4	TGTGCCAGCAGCTTAGGGCAGGGGGCAGCTAATGAAAAACTGTTTTTT	CASSLGQGAANEKLFF
NA	TRBV19	NA	TRBJ1-2	TGTGCCAGTAGTATTCTGGGGGACTATGGCTACACCTTC	CASSILGDYGYTF
NA	TRBV10-1	NA	TRBJ2-1	TGCGCCAGCAGTGACCTGGGATTACAGAGCTCCTACAATGAGCAGTTCTTC	CASSDLGLQSSYNEQFF
NA	TRBV20-1	NA	TRBJ2-7	TGCAGTGCTAGGGAGCAGAATTACGAGCAGTACTTC	CSAREQNYEQYF
once	TRBV20-1	TRBD1	TRBJ2-1	TGCAGTGCTAGAGATCCAATCAGGGGGCTACGATCCTACAATGAGCAGTTCTTC	CSARDPIRGLRSYNEQFF
few	TRBV7-9	NA	TRBJ1-1	TGTGCCAGCAGCAATACAGGGAACACTGAAGCTTTCTTT	CASSNTGNTEAFF
NA	TRBV27	NA	TRBJ1-5	TGTGCCAGCAGTTTCGGTCAGGGACACCAGCCCCAGCATTTT	CASSFGQGHQPQHF
NA	TRBV27	NA	TRBJ2-7	TGTGCCAGCAGTTTATTCCGTGGATACTACGAGCAGTACTTC	CASSLFRGYYEQYF
NA	TRBV7-3	TRBD1	TRBJ2-1	TGTGCCAGCAGCCATACCGGGACAGGGTTGGGGCAGAGCCCGCACAATGAGCAGTTCTTC	CASSHTGTGLGQSPHNEQFF
many	TRBV12-3/TRBV12-4	NA	TRBJ1-5	TGTGCCAGCAGAGATAACCGGGAGTTAAATCAGCCCCAGCATTTT	CASRDNRELNQPQHF
few	TRBV4-3	NA	TRBJ1-3	TGCGCCAGCAGCCAAGGGGGACGGCTCTCTGGAAACACCATATATTTT	CASSQGGRLSGNTIYF
few	TRBV7-8	TRBD2	TRBJ2-7	TGTGCCAGCAGCTTAGGGGCGGGGGGGCCCCAGAGGTACGAGCAGTACTTC	CASSLGAGGPQRYEQYF
NA	TRBV27	TRBD1	TRBJ1-1	TGTGCCAGCAGTATCCAGACGACAGGGGCTAACACTGAAGCTTTCTTT	CASSIQTTGANTEAFF
few	TRBV11-2	TRBD2	TRBJ2-2	TGTGCCAGCAGCTTAGATGGGACTAGCTTCTGGGAGCTGTTTTTT	CASSLDGTSFWELFF
few	TRBV6-6	TRBD2	TRBJ2-1	TGTGCCAGCAGTTTTCTAGCGGGGGGTCACCTTGAGCAGTTCTTC	CASSFLAGGHLEQFF
NA	TRBV7-2	NA	TRBJ1-5	TGTGCCAGCAGCCGTGTTCGGAATAGCAATCAGCCCCAGCATTTT	CASSRVRNSNQPQHF
many	TRBV7-9	TRBD1	TRBJ1-6	TGTGCCAGCAGCTTAGCGACCGGGACAGGGTATTCACCCCTCCACTTT	CASSLATGTGYSPLHF
few	TRBV4-3	NA	TRBJ2-2	TGCGCCAGCAGCTTGGGATTGATGCACACCGGGGAGCTGTTTTTT	CASSLGLMHTGELFF
NA	TRBV27	TRBD1	TRBJ2-7	TGTGTCAGCAGCTACCGGACAGGGAAGGTTGACGAGCAGTACTTC	CVSSYRTGKVDEQYF
NA	TRBV7-9	NA	TRBJ2-1	TGTGCCAGCAGCACAGGGAAGTTGGTAAATGAGCAGTTCTTC	CASSTGKLVNEQFF